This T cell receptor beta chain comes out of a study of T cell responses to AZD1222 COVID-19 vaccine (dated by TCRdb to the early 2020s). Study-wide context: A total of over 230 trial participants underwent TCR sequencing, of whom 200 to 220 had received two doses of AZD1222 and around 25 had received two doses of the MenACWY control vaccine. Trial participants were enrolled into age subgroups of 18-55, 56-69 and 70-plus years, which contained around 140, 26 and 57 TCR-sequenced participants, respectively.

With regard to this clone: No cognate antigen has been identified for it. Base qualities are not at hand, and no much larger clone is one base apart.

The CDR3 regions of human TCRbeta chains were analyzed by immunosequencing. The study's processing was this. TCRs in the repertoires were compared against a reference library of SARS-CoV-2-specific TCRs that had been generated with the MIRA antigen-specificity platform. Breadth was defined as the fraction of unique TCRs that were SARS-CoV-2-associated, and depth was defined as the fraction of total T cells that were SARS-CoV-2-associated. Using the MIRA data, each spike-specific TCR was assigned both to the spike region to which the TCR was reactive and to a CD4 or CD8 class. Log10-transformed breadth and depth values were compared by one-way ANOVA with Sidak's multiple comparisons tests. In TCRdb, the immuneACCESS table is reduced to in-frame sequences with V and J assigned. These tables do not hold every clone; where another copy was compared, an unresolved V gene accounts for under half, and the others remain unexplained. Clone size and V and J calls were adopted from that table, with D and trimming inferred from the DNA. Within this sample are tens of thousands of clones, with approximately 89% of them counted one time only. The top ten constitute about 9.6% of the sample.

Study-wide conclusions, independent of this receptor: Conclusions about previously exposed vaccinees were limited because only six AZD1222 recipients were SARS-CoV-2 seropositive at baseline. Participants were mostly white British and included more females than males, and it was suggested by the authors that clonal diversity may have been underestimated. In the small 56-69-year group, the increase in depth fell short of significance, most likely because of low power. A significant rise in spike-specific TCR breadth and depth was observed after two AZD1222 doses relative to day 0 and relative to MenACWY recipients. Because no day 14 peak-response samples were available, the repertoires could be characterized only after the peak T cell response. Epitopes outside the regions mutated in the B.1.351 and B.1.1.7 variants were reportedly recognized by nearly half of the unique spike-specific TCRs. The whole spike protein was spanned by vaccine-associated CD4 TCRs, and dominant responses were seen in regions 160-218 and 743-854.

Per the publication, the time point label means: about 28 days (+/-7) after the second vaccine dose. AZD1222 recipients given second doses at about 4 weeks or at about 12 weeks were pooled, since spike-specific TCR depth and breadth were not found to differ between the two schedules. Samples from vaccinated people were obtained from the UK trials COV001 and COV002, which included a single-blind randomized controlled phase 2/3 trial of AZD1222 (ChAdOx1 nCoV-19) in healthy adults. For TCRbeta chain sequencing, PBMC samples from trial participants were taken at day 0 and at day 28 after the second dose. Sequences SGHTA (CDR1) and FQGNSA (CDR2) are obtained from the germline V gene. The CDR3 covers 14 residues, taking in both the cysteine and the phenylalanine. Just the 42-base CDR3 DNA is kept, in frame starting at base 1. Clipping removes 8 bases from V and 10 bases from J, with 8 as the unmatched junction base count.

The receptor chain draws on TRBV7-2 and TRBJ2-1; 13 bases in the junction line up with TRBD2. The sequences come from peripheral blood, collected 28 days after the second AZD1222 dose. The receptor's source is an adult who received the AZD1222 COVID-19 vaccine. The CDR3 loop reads CASGRLAGGLEQFF. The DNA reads TGTGCCAGCGGGAGACTAGCGGGAGGACTCGAGCAGTTCTTC.